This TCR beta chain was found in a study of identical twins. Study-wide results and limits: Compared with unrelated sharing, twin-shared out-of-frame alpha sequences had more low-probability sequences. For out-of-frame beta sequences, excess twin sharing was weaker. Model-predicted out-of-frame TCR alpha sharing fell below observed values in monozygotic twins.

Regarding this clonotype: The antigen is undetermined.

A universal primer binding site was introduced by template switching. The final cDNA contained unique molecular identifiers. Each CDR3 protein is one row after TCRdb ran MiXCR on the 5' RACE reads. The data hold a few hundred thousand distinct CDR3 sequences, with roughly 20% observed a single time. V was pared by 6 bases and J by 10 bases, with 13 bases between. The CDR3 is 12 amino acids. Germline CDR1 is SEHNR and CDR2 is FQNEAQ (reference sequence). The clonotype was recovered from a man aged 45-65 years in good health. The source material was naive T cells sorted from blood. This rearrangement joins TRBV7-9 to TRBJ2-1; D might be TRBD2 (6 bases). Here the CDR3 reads CASRFTSKEQFF. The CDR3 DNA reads TGTGCCAGCAGATTCACTAGCAAGGAGCAGTTCTTC. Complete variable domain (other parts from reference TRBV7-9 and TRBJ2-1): DTGVSQNPRHKITKRGQNVTFRCDPISEHNRLYWYRQTLGQGPEFLTYFQNEAQLEKSRLLSDRFSAERPKGSFSTLEIQRTEQGDSAMYLCASRFTSKEQFFGPGTRLTVL.